Following are 15 T cell receptor beta chains from one sample sequenced in a study of CD8+CD57+ T cells in acquired aplastic anemia (dated by TCRdb to the late 2010s). Sequenced using an Illumina HiSeq 2000. Genomic DNA served as template for TCR beta VDJ combination and CDR3 sequence profiling. Clones were called with MiXCR by TCRdb after fastp trimmed the public reads at Q25, and only in-frame beta chains were retained. Rows merge per CDR3 protein into single entries with the most common DNA and genes. This sample lists 200,000 to 300,000 distinct CDR3 sequences; around 82% were detected once. The leading ten clones occupy less than 50% of the sample. The patients picked for sequencing were ones in whom flow cytometry had shown an expansion of CD8+CD57+ cells. The sequencing sample was made of sorted CD4+, CD8+, or CD8+CD57+ T cells (not recorded which) from PBMCs. Receptors originate from a human donor with aplastic anemia.

In regard to this clonotype: Sequence at one end of the junction differs from germline and may be a read error. The CDR3 reads CASSDGVTGSLSF. CDR3 coding DNA: TGTGCCAGCAGTGATGGAGTAACGGGAAGTCTGTCCTTC. This sequence joins TRBV2 and TRBJ2-1, with D tentatively TRBD2 (5 bases). The germline V gene has CDR1 SNHLY and CDR2 FYNNEI. CDR3 length equals 13 residues.

The count of this clonotype is one. This chain links TRBV7-9 with TRBJ2-3, with D possibly being TRBD2 (6 bases). This CDR3 contains 15 residues. Germline-derived CDR1 and CDR2 are SEHNR and FQNEAQ (reference sequence). Trimming left V 1 base short and J 5 bases short, with 13 bases between. The CDR3 sequence is CASSLERHGGDTQYF. The CDR3 DNA is TGTGCCAGCAGCTTAGAAAGACACGGGGGAGATACGCAGTATTTT. The full variable domain, completed using reference TRBV7-9 and TRBJ2-3, is DTGVSQNPRHKITKRGQNVTFRCDPISEHNRLYWYRQTLGQGPEFLTYFQNEAQLEKSRLLSDRFSAERPKGSFSTLEIQRTEQGDSAMYLCASSLERHGGDTQYFGPGTRLTVL.

Comment on this clonotype: The CDR3 does not end in the conserved phenylalanine or tryptophan, so this is likely a read error. Because the CDR3's place on the DNA is in doubt, the DNA is left out and the CDR3 is given as listed by TCRdb. The chain recombines TRBV7-3 with TRBJ2-3; the table's D gene call, TRBD2, was not cross checked with the DNA. The length of the CDR3 is 13 amino acids, counting both ends. Germline loops: CDR1 SGHTA, CDR2 FQGTGA. The chain's CDR3 is CASSSGGTWAEYL.

Concerning this clonotype itself: One junction end does not reproduce the germline sequence, and a read error may be involved. This chain links TRBV15 with TRBJ2-3; D is unresolved. The germline CDR1 and CDR2 sequences are LNHNV and YYDKDF (reference sequence). The CDR3 is 14 amino acids. CDR3: CASSIGRDPDTQYF. The DNA of the CDR3 is TGTGCCAGCAGCATAGGCAGAGATCCAGATACGCAGTATTTT.

The rearrangement uses TRBV5-4 and TRBJ2-3; D is unclear. The germline V and J ends were trimmed by 6 bases and 6 bases, with 17 bases remaining between them. This CDR3 is 14 amino acids long. CDR1 and CDR2 from the germline V gene are SGHNT and YYREEE (reference sequence). The CDR3 reads CASNMAASPDTQYF. CDR3 bases: TGTGCCAGCAACATGGCGGCCAGTCCCGATACGCAGTATTTT.

The chain employs TRBV25-1 and TRBJ1-2; D uncertain. CDR1 MGHDK and CDR2 SYGVNS come from the germline V gene. The CDR3 is 15 amino acids. V lost 3 bases, J lost 1 base, and 12 bases lay in between. CDR3 coding DNA: TGTGCCAGCAGTGATGGGTCTAGGCGTAACTATGGCTACACCTTC. Its protein product is CASSDGSRRNYGYTF.

This clonotype was seen repeatedly, ten times or more. This chain uses TRBV5-6 with TRBJ2-3, with unresolved D. CDR1 and CDR2 (germline): SGHDT, YYEEEE. The CDR3 totals 15 residues. The V gene lost 2 bases and the J gene lost 4 bases, with 14 bases spanning the gap. Here the CDR3 DNA reads TGTGCCAGCAGCTTCGTGTCAGATCAGGCAGATACGCAGTATTTT. Translating it yields CASSFVSDQADTQYF.

The sample holds a few counts of this clonotype. The gene calls are TRBV7-9 and TRBJ2-3; 9 positions match TRBD2. The J segment lost 9 bases and the V segment lost 1 base, leaving 5 bases of the junction unmatched. CDR1 SEHNR and CDR2 FQNEAQ come from the germline V gene (reference sequence). The CDR3 extends over 14 amino acids. This CDR3 reads CASSLERSGGTQYF. The CDR3 nucleotides read TGTGCCAGCAGCTTAGAGAGAAGCGGGGGGACGCAGTATTTT.

The chain has TRBV5-4 and TRBJ1-6; D uncertain. The V gene's germline CDR1 is SGHNT and CDR2 YYREEE (reference sequence). V dropped 2 bases and J dropped 10 bases, with 19 bases sitting between them. The CDR3 sequence is 16 residues long. Here the CDR3 DNA reads TGTGCCAGCAGCTTTACTAGCGGAGTGGGTGGGTCACCCCTCCACTTT. It translates to CASSFTSGVGGSPLHF.

This chain links TRBV7-7 with TRBJ2-7; 8 nucleotides align to TRBD1. The length of the CDR3 is 16 residues. Germline CDR1 SSHAT, CDR2 FNYEAQ (reference sequence). Trimming cost V 0 bases and J 3 bases; bases outside gene matches: 7. CDR3 coding DNA: TGTGCCAGCAGCTTAGCCGGGACAGGTTGTGTCTACGAGCAGTACTTC. It is translated as CASSLAGTGCVYEQYF.

A remark on this clonotype: This CDR3 fails to terminate in the conserved phenylalanine or tryptophan, so it likely reflects a read error. The DNA is left out, because the CDR3 cannot be placed on it with certainty; the CDR3 is given as TCRdb lists it. The CDR3 protein is CASSPLGTWGQTQ. This sequence joins TRBV7-3 and TRBJ2-2; the D segment call TRBD1 is taken from the table without a DNA check. Germline CDR1 SGHTA, CDR2 FQGTGA. The CDR3 totals 13 residues, both ends included.

This clonotype showed up just a few times. The gene calls are TRBV20-1 and TRBJ2-3; 13 bases are shared with TRBD2. Germline CDR1 and CDR2: DFQATT and SNEGSKA (reference sequence). The V segment lost 6 bases and the J segment 11 bases; nucleotides outside the gene matches: 8. The CDR3 loop spans 13 amino acids. This chain's CDR3 is CSAWTSGSTEQYF. The DNA of the CDR3 is TGCAGTGCATGGACTAGCGGGAGTACTGAGCAGTATTTT.

This clonotype was observed once. The chain joins TRBV5-8 to TRBJ2-1; unclear D gene. V gave up 4 bases and J gave up 4 bases, with 15 bases separating them. Germline V gives CDR1 SGHTS, CDR2 YDEGEE. The CDR3 totals 15 residues. CDR3 residues: CASSDSYGVYNEQFF. Written as DNA, the CDR3 is TGTGCCAGCAGCGACTCTTATGGGGTATACAATGAGCAGTTCTTC.

To note about this clonotype: Sequence at one end of the junction differs from germline and may be a read error. V is TRBV7-2 and J is TRBJ1-1; D unresolved. CDR3 length: 15 residues. Germline lookup yields CDR1 SGHTA and CDR2 FQGNSA. The CDR3 is CASSFDLDGKTDAFF. DNA for the CDR3: TGTGCCAGCAGCTTTGATCTAGACGGGAAAACTGATGCTTTCTTT.

In the case of this clonotype: Since the CDR3 does not end with the conserved phenylalanine or tryptophan, this likely comes from a read error. No DNA is shown, since the ends of the CDR3 on it are uncertain; the CDR3 is the one TCRdb lists. The chain uses TRBV7-9 and TRBJ2-1. CDR1 SEHNR and CDR2 FQNEAQ come from the germline V gene (reference sequence). The CDR3 is 13 residues long, counting both termini. The CDR3 loop reads CASSDRRSRGQDD.